Here is one T cell receptor beta chain with its context. Germline V lookup: CDR1 SGHTA, CDR2 FQGTGA. Trimming took 6 bases from V and 3 from J; bases not matched to a gene: 3. CDR3 length: 13 amino acids. The data originate from a study of T cell repertoires in cytomegalovirus infection. MiXCR, applied by TCRdb to the reads, yields one record per CDR3 protein. The sample has 680,000 or so distinct CDR3 sequences, approximately 34% seen once. The sequencing input was PBMCs. The J gene is TRBJ1-2, the V gene TRBV7-3; TRBD1 aligns across 8 bases. This clonotype originated in a human donor in good health (CMV status not recorded). Some clones in this sample may be carry-over from other donors' samples. The CDR3: CASSPGGDYGYTF. CDR3 coding DNA: TGTGCCAGCAGTCCAGGGGGCGACTATGGCTACACCTTC.